This entry lists 25 T cell receptor beta chains sequenced from one sample in a study of glioma-infiltrating T cells. Amplification of TCR alpha and beta CDR3 regions from RNA used iRepertoire nested multiplex PCR. Each CDR3 protein is one row after TCRdb ran MiXCR on the multiplex PCR reads. The sample lists a few hundred thousand distinct CDR3 sequences, roughly two fifths seen once, with approximately 12% in the top ten. Sequenced: glioma tissue, nonneoplastic brain tissue, or PBMCs (not recorded which). The source of these receptors is a human donor with low-grade glioma or glioblastoma, undergoing nonglioma brain surgery, or in good health (not recorded which).

This clonotype was detected many times. The CDR3 DNA follows: TGCAGTGCTAAGGGGTATTCACCCCTCCACTTT. Protein: CSAKGYSPLHF. This chain uses TRBV20-1 with TRBJ1-6; D is possibly TRBD1 (5 bases). The germline V and J ends were trimmed by 4 bases and 8 bases, with 6 bases remaining between them. Germline V gene lookup returns CDR1 DFQATT and CDR2 SNEGSKA (reference sequence). The CDR3 sequence is 11 residues long.

This clonotype was observed at least ten times. The rearrangement links TRBV27 to TRBJ2-3; D is perhaps TRBD2 (6 bases). This CDR3 spans 13 amino acids. Germline-derived CDR1 and CDR2 are MNHEY and SMNVEV (reference sequence). The V gene lost 3 bases and the J gene lost 7 bases, with 11 bases spanning the gap. The CDR3 DNA reads as TGTGCCAGCAGTTTCGGGACTCTTAATACGCAGTATTTT. Translation gives CASSFGTLNTQYF.

The chain couples TRBV19 to TRBJ2-3; D is uncertain. The CDR3 consists of 8 residues. V was shortened by 11 bases and J by 4 bases, with 1 base between the two germline ends. Germline V gene data show CDR1 as LNHDA and CDR2 as SQIVND (reference sequence). The CDR3 DNA reads TGTGCCGCAGATACGCAGTATTTT. Translated, it gives CAADTQYF.

This clonotype was seen a few times. This CDR3 reads CASSDQGNIQYF. CDR3 bases: TGTGCCAGCAGCGACCAGGGAAACATTCAGTACTTC. The rearrangement joins TRBV7-9 to TRBJ2-4, with D possibly matching TRBD1 (5 bases). The CDR3 has 12 amino acids. Per the germline V gene, CDR1 is SEHNR and CDR2 is FQNEAQ (reference sequence). Trimming shortened V by 5 bases and J by 6 bases, and 8 bases separated the two germline ends.

This clonotype was found a few times. The rearrangement links TRBV7-2 to TRBJ2-7, with 7 positions matching TRBD1. The CDR3 length is 15 residues. With V trimmed by 0 bases and J by 4 bases, 6 bases remained unmatched. Germline V gene data show CDR1 as SGHTA and CDR2 as FQGNSA. CDR3 in amino acids: CASSLAGQPGYEQYF. DNA for the CDR3: TGTGCCAGCAGCTTAGCGGGACAGCCAGGATACGAGCAGTACTTC.

With regard to this clonotype: At one of its ends the junction is not consistent with the germline gene, which may arise from a read error. The CDR3 DNA reads TGCAGTGCTAGAGAACAGGGGCACTCCTACGAGCAGTGCTTC. Translation: CSAREQGHSYEQCF. The V and J genes are TRBV20-1 and TRBJ2-7; 7 bases are a match to TRBD1. Per germline, CDR1 DFQATT and CDR2 SNEGSKA (reference sequence). The CDR3 covers 14 residues.

V and J are TRBV4-3 and TRBJ2-3, with D unresolved. Germline assignment: CDR1 LGHNA and CDR2 YSLEER. Trimming took off 0 bases at V and 6 bases at J, with 16 bases between the two ends. The CDR3 covers 16 residues. The CDR3 DNA reads TGCGCCAGCAGCCAAGATTATCGCGGTGCAACCGATACGCAGTATTTT. Translation: CASSQDYRGATDTQYF.

The V call is TRBV3-1, the J call TRBJ1-4, with 8 positions matching TRBD1. The ends lost 0 bases at V and 7 bases at J; junction bases unmatched: 10. Germline CDR1 is LGHDT and CDR2 is YNNKEL (reference sequence). The CDR3 extends over 17 amino acids. CDR3 sequence: CASSQEPRGRRGEKLFF. The DNA for the CDR3 is TGTGCCAGCAGCCAAGAGCCCAGGGGGCGTCGCGGTGAAAAACTGTTTTTT.

This clonotype was counted ten times or more. The chain uses TRBV6-2 or TRBV6-3 and TRBJ2-5, with a tentative D call TRBD2 (5 bases). Trimming stripped 0 bases from V and 4 bases from J, with 9 bases between. Germline V gene data show CDR1 as MNHEY and CDR2 as SVGEGT. The CDR3 spans 14 residues. The CDR3 here is CASSYSRGPETQYF. The CDR3 DNA sequence: TGTGCCAGCAGTTACTCGAGAGGGCCAGAGACCCAGTACTTC.

In its sample, this clonotype was seen a few times. This rearrangement joins TRBV6-1 to TRBJ1-3, with D uncertain. Germline V gene data show CDR1 as MNHNS and CDR2 as SASEGT. This CDR3 spans 16 amino acids. Trimming left V 1 base short and J 0 bases short, with 10 bases between. Written as DNA, the CDR3 is TGTGCCAGCAGTGAAGTGGAGGTGGGCTCTGGAAACACCATATATTTT. Translation: CASSEVEVGSGNTIYF.

This clonotype was recorded a few times. This rearrangement joins TRBV27 to TRBJ2-1, with 13 bases fitting TRBD2. V lost 3 bases to trimming and J lost 1 base; unmatched junction nucleotides: 6. Germline V lookup: CDR1 MNHEY, CDR2 SMNVEV (reference sequence). The CDR3 is made up of 18 amino acids. The CDR3 spells CASSLATSGRHSYNEQFF. The DNA for the CDR3 is TGTGCCAGCAGTTTGGCGACTAGCGGGAGGCATTCCTACAATGAGCAGTTCTTC.

This clonotype showed up just once. The V call is TRBV25-1, the J call TRBJ2-2; 9 bases match TRBD1. CDR3 size: 16 residues. V shed 4 bases and J 3 bases; nucleotides not matched to a gene: 6. CDR1 is MGHDK and CDR2 is SYGVNS in the germline V gene. DNA for the CDR3: TGTGCCAGCAGTGGTCGGCGGACAGGGGACACCGGGGAGCTGTTTTTT. Amino acid sequence: CASSGRRTGDTGELFF.

This clonotype was counted many times. This sequence joins TRBV7-2 and TRBJ2-3; 9 nucleotides line up with TRBD2. Trimming took 4 bases from V and 2 from J; bases not matched to a gene: 7. This CDR3 comprises 16 residues. CDR1 is SGHTA, CDR2 FQGNSA, per germline. The DNA for the CDR3 is TGTGCCAGCAGCTCCCGACTAGCGGCGAACACAGATACGCAGTATTTT. The encoded protein is CASSSRLAANTDTQYF.

The table lists this clonotype with many counts. V is TRBV27 and J is TRBJ2-7; 13 bases fit TRBD2. Trimming cost V 3 bases and J 9 bases; bases outside gene matches: 5. Per germline, CDR1 MNHEY and CDR2 SMNVEV (reference sequence). The CDR3 runs 14 residues. CDR3 loop: CASSFGTSGTVQYF. The CDR3 region has the DNA TGTGCCAGCAGTTTTGGGACTAGCGGGACCGTGCAGTACTTC.

This clonotype was observed at least ten times. CDR3 DNA sequence: TGTGCCAGCCTTTCCCTCGGACGGGCCTACGAGCAGTACTTC. Amino acid sequence: CASLSLGRAYEQYF. The chain is built from TRBV6-1 and TRBJ2-7; D unresolved. This CDR3 is 14 amino acids long. Looked up from germline, CDR1 is MNHNS and CDR2 is SASEGT. The germline V and J ends were trimmed by 8 bases and 2 bases, with 16 bases remaining between them.

Of note for this clonotype: A single base separates this from a much larger clone, so it may be a read error. The genes are TRBV25-1 and TRBJ2-1; D is uncertain. V lost 4 bases to trimming and J lost 9 bases, with 10 bases between them. The CDR3 consists of 12 residues. Germline CDR1 MGHDK, CDR2 SYGVNS. CDR3 in DNA: TGTGCCAGCAGTGTAAATAGCAGTGAGCAGTTCTTC. Translated: CASSVNSSEQFF. Complete variable domain (other parts from reference TRBV25-1 and TRBJ2-1): EADIYQTPRYLVIGTGKKITLECSQTMGHDKMYWYQQDPGMELHLIHYSYGVNSTEKGDLSSESTVSRIRTEHFPLTLESARPSHTSQYLCASSVNSSEQFFGPGTRLTVL.

This chain connects TRBV29-1 to TRBJ1-1; 7 bases map to TRBD1. After removal of 7 bases from V and 4 bases from J, the junction contained 9 bases not matched to a gene. This CDR3 region has 13 residues. Germline V gene lookup returns CDR1 SQVTM and CDR2 ANQGSEA. The CDR3 DNA is TGCAGCGCCCGGACAGGTTTGGGCACTGAAGCTTTCTTT. Translation: CSARTGLGTEAFF.

For this clonotype: Sequence at one end of the junction differs from germline and may be a read error. This chain joins TRBV6-9 and TRBJ1-5; D remains unclear. Germline V gene data show CDR1 as MNHGY and CDR2 as SVAAGI. The CDR3 consists of 15 residues. This CDR3 reads CDSSYLQYSNQPQHF. The CDR3 nucleotides read TGTGACAGCAGTTATCTCCAGTATAGCAATCAGCCCCAGCATTTT.

This chain connects TRBV7-2 to TRBJ2-7; TRBD2 agrees at 7 bases. Germline V gene data show CDR1 as SGHTA and CDR2 as FQGNSA. The ends lost 1 base at V and 5 bases at J; junction bases unmatched: 8. The CDR3 consists of 15 residues. CDR3 loop: CASSLDRWGGDEQYF. The CDR3 DNA reads TGTGCCAGCAGCTTAGATCGGTGGGGGGGAGACGAGCAGTACTTC.

In its sample, this clonotype was seen once. The chain carries TRBV7-9 and TRBJ1-6, with a weak D call TRBD1 (6 bases). V was clipped by 1 base and J by 10 bases, with 14 bases between them. The CDR3 length is 15 residues. Germline-derived CDR1 and CDR2 are SEHNR and FQNEAQ (reference sequence). CDR3 bases: TGTGCCAGCAGCTTAGGGTCGGGACACAGCTCACCCCTCCACTTT. This gives the protein CASSLGSGHSSPLHF.

The J gene is TRBJ1-2, the V gene TRBV7-9; no definite D call. The V gene lost 4 bases and the J gene lost 4 bases, with 19 bases spanning the gap. The CDR3 is 16 amino acids. From germline, CDR1 is SEHNR and CDR2 FQNEAQ (reference sequence). The CDR3, as DNA: TGTGCCAGCAGCTCCTTCGACCAGGCCTTGATCTATGGCTACACCTTC. Translation gives CASSSFDQALIYGYTF. The complete variable domain, with remaining parts taken from reference TRBV7-9 and TRBJ1-2, reads DTGVSQNPRHKITKRGQNVTFRCDPISEHNRLYWYRQTLGQGPEFLTYFQNEAQLEKSRLLSDRFSAERPKGSFSTLEIQRTEQGDSAMYLCASSSFDQALIYGYTFGSGTRLTVV.

This clonotype was recorded at least ten times. The V and J genes are TRBV27 and TRBJ1-5; TRBD1 might be the D (6 bases). CDR1 and CDR2 (germline): MNHEY, SMNVEV (reference sequence). This CDR3 is 17 amino acids long. V lost 6 bases to trimming and J lost 0 bases, with 18 bases between them. The CDR3 sequence is CASSSRGGPYSNQPQHF. CDR3 nucleotide sequence: TGTGCCAGCAGCTCTAGGGGGGGACCGTATAGCAATCAGCCCCAGCATTTT.

This clonotype has a handful of counts. The chain uses TRBV3-1 and TRBJ2-1; TRBD1 matches at 8 bases. Germline V lookup: CDR1 LGHDT, CDR2 YNNKEL (reference sequence). The V gene end was trimmed by 0 bases and the J gene end by 3 bases; junction bases not matched to a gene: 1. The CDR3 covers 15 residues. The CDR3, as DNA: TGTGCCAGCAGCCAAGATACAGGGGGCTACAATGAGCAGTTCTTC. It specifies CASSQDTGGYNEQFF.

This clonotype was seen just once. This sequence may be a read error, since a much larger clone differs from it by one base. CDR3 residues: CASSRPGKGIYEQYF. The CDR3 region has the DNA TGTGCCAGCAGTCGCCCAGGAAAGGGGATTTACGAGCAGTACTTC. The chain joins TRBV6-1 to TRBJ2-7, with D possibly matching TRBD1 (5 bases). The CDR3 spans 15 residues. Germline CDR1 and CDR2: MNHNS and SASEGT. V lost 5 bases to trimming and J lost 4 bases, with 18 bases between them.

This clonotype was recorded a few times. This sequence joins TRBV6-2 or TRBV6-3 and TRBJ2-5; no reliable D call. The CDR3 is 14 residues long. Germline CDR1 is MNHEY and CDR2 is SVGEGT. V shed 2 bases and J shed 4 bases, with 11 bases lying between them. CDR3 DNA: TGTGCCAGCAGTTACGATAAGGTTGGAGAGACCCAGTACTTC. It is translated as CASSYDKVGETQYF.